There are a few counts of the clone carrying this TCR beta chain. Its antigen is as yet unknown. TCRdb's copy holds only in-frame clones and misses some; the assay was immunoSEQ multiplex PCR. Of approximately 200,000 clones listed, around 93% are singletons. The data derive from a study of T cell responses to AZD1222 COVID-19 vaccine. Whole-study findings and limits: Sampling that yielded the repertoires occurred only after the peak T cell response.

V gave up 5 bases and J gave up 2 bases; unmatched junction bases: 8. This CDR3 contains 15 residues. Per germline, CDR1 SGHAT and CDR2 FQNNGV. The origin of this receptor is an adult who received the AZD1222 COVID-19 vaccine. This specimen was peripheral blood, taken 28 days after the second AZD1222 dose. The rearrangement links TRBV11-2 to TRBJ2-7; 8 nucleotides agree with TRBD1. In DNA form, the CDR3 reads TGTGCCAGCAGCCGGATCGGGACAGGACCCTACGAGCAGTACTTC. Translation gives CASSRIGTGPYEQYF.